The present TCR beta chain was sequenced within a study of post-analysis software for immune sequencing data. The study, taken as a whole, reports: Same-batch samples co-clustered strongly by F measure. The five TRBV segments detected at higher frequency in patients than in controls included TRBV5-6, TRBV5-1 and TRBV20-1.

cDNA libraries of TCR beta carried unique molecular identifiers. Each CDR3 protein gets one entry after TCRdb re-called the PCR reads with MiXCR. This sample has hundreds of thousands of distinct CDR3 sequences, with roughly 27% found just once. This clonotype was counted many times. Its antigen is still unknown. V dropped 1 base and J dropped 8 bases, with 18 bases sitting between them. CDR1 is LGHNA, CDR2 YSLEER, per germline. The CDR3 is 15 residues long. The sequenced material came from blood. V usage is TRBV4-3 and J usage is TRBJ2-7; D is ambiguous. The sequence derives from a girl aged 10 to 17 with multiple sclerosis. The CDR3: CASSQGLWQSRQQYF. The CDR3 DNA is TGCGCCAGCAGCCAAGGTCTTTGGCAGTCGCGTCAGCAGTACTTC.